Below, one T cell receptor (beta chain) is given with its context. The data derive from a study of shared clonotypes between healthy human individuals. Repertoires were generated with immunoSEQ multiplex PCR, while TCRdb's copy carries only in-frame clones and drops some. The sample consists of more than 500,000 clones, roughly 95% of them appearing once. Trimming left V 5 bases short and J 0 bases short, with 18 bases between. The CDR3 loop spans 18 amino acids. Per germline, CDR1 SGHNT and CDR2 YYREEE (reference sequence). This clonotype was sampled from a woman aged 25 to 39 in good health. V gene TRBV5-4 combines with J gene TRBJ2-6, with D possibly being TRBD1 (8 bases). Specimen: naive CD4+ T cells sorted from blood. The subset was: CD45RA+ positively selected. CDR3 protein: CASRGGTGPASGANVLTF. The CDR3, as DNA: TGTGCCAGCAGGGGAGGGACAGGACCAGCCTCTGGGGCCAACGTCCTGACTTTC.